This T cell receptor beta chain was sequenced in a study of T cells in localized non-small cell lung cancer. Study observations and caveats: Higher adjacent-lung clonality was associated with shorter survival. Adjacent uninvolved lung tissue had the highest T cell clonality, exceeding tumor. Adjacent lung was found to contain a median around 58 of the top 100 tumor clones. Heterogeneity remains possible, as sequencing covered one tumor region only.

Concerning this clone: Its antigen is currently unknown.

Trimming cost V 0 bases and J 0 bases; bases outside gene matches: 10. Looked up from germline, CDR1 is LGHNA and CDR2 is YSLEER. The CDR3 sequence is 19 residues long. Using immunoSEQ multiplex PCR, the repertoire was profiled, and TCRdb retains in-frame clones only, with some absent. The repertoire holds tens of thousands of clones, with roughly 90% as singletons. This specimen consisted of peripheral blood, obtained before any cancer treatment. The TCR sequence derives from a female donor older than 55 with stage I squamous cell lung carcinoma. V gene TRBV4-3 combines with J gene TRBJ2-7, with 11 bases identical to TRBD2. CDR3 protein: CASSQERIAGGLSSYEQYF. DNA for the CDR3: TGCGCCAGCAGCCAAGAGAGGATAGCGGGAGGGTTGAGCTCCTACGAGCAGTACTTC.